This T cell receptor (beta chain) was recorded in a study of blood T cell repertoires in COVID-19. Study context: COVID-19 samples from acute and convalescent phases originated in the United States, Italy and Spain. Nucleic acid was either cDNA or gDNA, and it came from T cells, B-cell-depleted T cells, or PBMCs.

Looked up from germline, CDR1 is LNHDA and CDR2 is SQIVND (reference sequence). The length of the CDR3 is 14 residues. The V and J ends lost 8 bases and 4 bases respectively, with 17 bases between them. Profiling relied on immunoSEQ multiplex PCR, and the TCRdb table lists in-frame clones only, not all of them. The table includes about 210,000 clones, approximately 88% detected once. Researchers sorted participants into cohorts using their self-reported clinical history. Each recovered donor of Cohort 3 presented with two negative PCRs, clearance, or symptom resolution. The sequence was obtained from a woman aged 18-29 years who had recovered from COVID-19. Source material: PBMCs or T cells enriched from blood (not recorded which). The chain carries TRBV19 and TRBJ1-2, with D tentatively TRBD1 (6 bases). In nucleotides, the CDR3 is TGTGCCAGTGGCTCAGGGGACGGACCCTATGGCTACACCTTC. Translation gives CASGSGDGPYGYTF.